This note documents a single T cell receptor beta chain sequence. Its antigen has not been determined. No much larger clone is present one base from it, and per-base qualities are unavailable. In the prospective study, participants were about 18 to 95 years old, resided in about two dozen geographic areas of the United States, and were enrolled through a virtual design. To assign participants to cohorts, the prospective study relied on clinical history that participants themselves reported in a screening survey and a study questionnaire. Mobile phlebotomists in the prospective study collected whole blood, serum and a nasopharyngeal or oropharyngeal swab from every participant. Prospective study participants could optionally give additional blood draws and questionnaires over an approximately two-month period. Before DNA extraction, blood samples from the prospective study were shipped at room temperature or frozen.

The CDR3 spans 18 residues, from the cysteine through the phenylalanine. The DNA shown is the 54-base CDR3, in frame from base 1. In the germline V gene (reference sequence), CDR1 corresponds to LNHDA and CDR2 to SQIVND. Trimming removed 6 bases from V and 6 bases from J, leaving 26 bases between the germline ends. The data were obtained in a study of blood T cell repertoires in COVID-19 (dated by TCRdb to the early 2020s). Regarding the research as a whole: Samples covering the acute and convalescent phases of COVID-19 were provided by collaborators in the United States, Italy and Spain. The material from the prospective study consisted of cDNA or gDNA derived from T cells, B-cell-depleted T cells, or PBMCs. A de-identified subject ID, COVID-19 status, age in years and sex were almost always included in the sample metadata. The repertoires were made available in a free public database intended to serve as a resource for research on the immune response to SARS-CoV-2. The samples were drawn from two sources: the first 160 participants of the ongoing ImmuneRACE study, and 1,254 subjects contributed by 6 global collaborators. The dataset comprised deeply sampled blood TCRbeta repertoires from subjects exposed to, actively infected with, or recovered from COVID-19. Where available, HLA class I and class II types were taken from metadata supplied by the sample provider and were not determined by assay-based typing.

On the study overall, not on this receptor specifically: The amount of clinical and demographic metadata varied by source and participant and was provided uncurated.

The immunoSEQ Assay, a bias-controlled multiplex PCR, was used to amplify TCRbeta CDR3 regions from genomic DNA. In the source study's methods: The number of nucleated cells in each sample was estimated from the amplification of reference gene primers within the assay. To quantify the absolute abundance of each unique TCRbeta CDR3 rearrangement, sequence reads were collapsed and filtered. For each sample, productive Simpson clonality was calculated as the square root of Simpson's diversity index over productive rearrangements. TCRdb holds this immuneACCESS table with in-frame rearrangements only. Some clones are missing; in checked studies, unresolved V genes explain under half, and the rest has no known cause. V, J and clone size reflect that table, while D and trimming were determined from the DNA. For this sample there are around 250,000 clones; about 80% appear just once. Clones ranked in the top ten supply 4.1% of the sample.

In this chain, TRBV19 is recombined with TRBJ2-2; possibly the D gene is TRBD2, per 6 matching bases. Sequenced: PBMCs or T cells enriched from blood (not recorded which). The TCR was taken from a man aged 25 to 40 with acute COVID-19. The CDR3: CASSPGLNSGVGAGELFF. The nucleotides read TGTGCCAGTAGCCCTGGACTTAATTCGGGAGTCGGGGCCGGGGAGCTGTTTTTT.